The rows below give T cell receptor beta chains drawn from one sample of a study of blood T cells in healthy people across ages. TCRdb re-derived calls from the 5' RACE reads in MiXCR, one entry per CDR3 protein. The sample holds roughly 900,000 distinct CDR3 sequences, roughly 26% seen once. Sequences were obtained from blood. The receptors originated from a woman older than 75 in good health. The CDR3 runs from the conserved cysteine through the conserved F or W. A D gene is named only where the DNA matches it firmly. Not every row has a clone size; where given, it reads once, few, many or a size class.

d_call	v_call	cdr3_length	clone_size	j_call	cdr3_nt	cdr3_aa
TRBD2	TRBV7-2	17	many	TRBJ2-3	TGTGCCAGCAGCCAGCAATGGACTAGCGGGGGGACAGATACGCAGTATTTT	CASSQQWTSGGTDTQYF
TRBD1	TRBV12-3/TRBV12-4	15	many	TRBJ1-6	TGTGCCAGCTCAGCCCAGGGGGCAGGAAATTCACCCCTCCACTTT	CASSAQGAGNSPLHF
.	TRBV7-2	12	many	TRBJ1-1	TGTGCCAGCAGCCTATTACCCGGAGGAGCTTTCTTT	CASSLLPGGAFF
TRBD1	TRBV2	13	.	TRBJ1-1	TGTGCCAGCAGCCGGGACAGCAGAGCTGTAGCTTTCTTT	CASSRDSRAVAFF
.	TRBV20-1	13	.	TRBJ2-7	TGCAGTGCTAGAAAGATGGGGTCCTACGAGCAGTACTTC	CSARKMGSYEQYF
TRBD2	TRBV3-1	18	.	TRBJ2-3	TGTGCCAGCAGCCAAGTTAGCGGGGGCCGGGCTCGCACAGATACGCAGTATTTT	CASSQVSGGRARTDTQYF
TRBD2	TRBV6-2/TRBV6-3	15	many	TRBJ2-7	TGTGCCAGCAGGGAACCGGGACTAGCGTTTTACGAGCAGTACTTC	CASREPGLAFYEQYF
.	TRBV5-6	13	many	TRBJ2-5	TGTGCCAGCAGCTTTTTGGGAGAAGAGACCCAGTACTTC	CASSFLGEETQYF
.	TRBV12-3/TRBV12-4	16	.	TRBJ1-5	TGTGCCAGCAGGTCAGAGAAGTCAGGGTCCTGGGAGCCCCAGCATTTT	CASRSEKSGSWEPQHF
.	TRBV12-3/TRBV12-4	15	.	TRBJ2-5	TGTGCCAGCAGCGCCTTTTTGGACTCGGTGGAGACCCAGTACTTC	CASSAFLDSVETQYF
.	TRBV5-1	13	.	TRBJ2-7	TGCGCCAGCGGCCTCGACGGAGCCTACGAGCAGTACTTC	CASGLDGAYEQYF
.	TRBV27	14	few	TRBJ1-5	TGTGCCAGCAGTTTGAAGTATAGCAATCAGCCCCAGCATTTT	CASSLKYSNQPQHF
.	TRBV5-6	17	.	TRBJ1-5	TGTGCCAGCAACCGTGGCACGGGGGGGTATAGCAATCAGCCCCAGCATTTT	CASNRGTGGYSNQPQHF
TRBD1	TRBV19	15	.	TRBJ2-1	TGTGCCAGTAGTACGGCAGGGGGCTCCTACAATGAGCAGTTCTTC	CASSTAGGSYNEQFF
.	TRBV14	14	many	TRBJ2-4	TGTGCCAGCAGCCAGACTAGTGCCAAAAACATTCAGTACTTC	CASSQTSAKNIQYF
.	TRBV18	12	many	TRBJ2-7	TGTGCCAGCTCACCGTCGTTTTTTGGGCAGTACTTC	CASSPSFFGQYF
.	TRBV18	15	once	TRBJ2-7	TGTGCCAGCTCCCCCAAAGGGGCGGGCGCCTACGAGCAGTACTTC	CASSPKGAGAYEQYF
TRBD1	TRBV5-1	15	.	TRBJ2-7	TGCGCCAGCAGCAATAAGACAGGGGTCTCCTACGAGCAGTACTTC	CASSNKTGVSYEQYF
.	TRBV12-3/TRBV12-4	14	.	TRBJ2-2	TGTGCCAGCAGTTTCTGGGGAAACGCCGGGGAGCTGTTTTTT	CASSFWGNAGELFF
.	TRBV6-2/TRBV6-3	15	.	TRBJ2-3	TGTGCCAGCAAGGAGGGGACCATACTCACAGATACGCAGTATTTT	CASKEGTILTDTQYF
.	TRBV10-2	15	many	TRBJ1-2	TGCGCCAGCAGTGAGGGCGGGACGAGGAACTATGGCTACACCTTC	CASSEGGTRNYGYTF
.	TRBV7-8	17	.	TRBJ2-2	TGTGCCGGCAGCCCGCTCTCCGGGGGCCCGAACACCGGGGAGCTGTTTTTT	CAGSPLSGGPNTGELFF
.	TRBV6-6	13	.	TRBJ2-5	TGTGCCGGCAGTTTAGCCCCCCAAGAGACCCAGTACTTC	CAGSLAPQETQYF
.	TRBV4-2	17	.	TRBJ2-1	TGTGCCAGTAGCCAAGTTCGCGACCAATCAAATGGCAATGAGCAGTTCTTC	CASSQVRDQSNGNEQFF